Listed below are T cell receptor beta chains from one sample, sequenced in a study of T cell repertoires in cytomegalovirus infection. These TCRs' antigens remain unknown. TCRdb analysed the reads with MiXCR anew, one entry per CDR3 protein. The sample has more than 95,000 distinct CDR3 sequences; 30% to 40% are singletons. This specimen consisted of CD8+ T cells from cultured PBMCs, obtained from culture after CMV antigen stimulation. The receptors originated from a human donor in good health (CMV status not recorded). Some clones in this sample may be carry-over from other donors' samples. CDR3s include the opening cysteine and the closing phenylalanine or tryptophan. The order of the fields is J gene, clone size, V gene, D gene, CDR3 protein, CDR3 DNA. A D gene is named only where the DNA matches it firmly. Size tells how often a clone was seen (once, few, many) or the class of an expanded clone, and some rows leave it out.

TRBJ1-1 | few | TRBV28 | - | CASSSFKGTNTEAFF | TGTGCCAGCAGTTCATTTAAAGGGACCAACACTGAAGCTTTCTTT
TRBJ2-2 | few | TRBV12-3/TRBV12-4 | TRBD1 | CASSYRGDTGELFF | TGTGCCAGCAGTTACAGGGGGGATACCGGGGAGCTGTTTTTT
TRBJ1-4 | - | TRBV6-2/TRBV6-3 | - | CASSTGETNEKLFF | TGTGCCAGCAGTACAGGAGAAACTAATGAAAAACTGTTTTTT
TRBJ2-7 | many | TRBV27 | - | CASSPSGLGIGEQYF | TGTGCCAGCAGTCCCAGCGGGTTAGGTATCGGCGAGCAGTACTTC
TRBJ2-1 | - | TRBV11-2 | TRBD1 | CASSLEHVDRGYEQFF | TGTGCCAGCAGCTTAGAACACGTAGACAGGGGGTATGAGCAGTTCTTC
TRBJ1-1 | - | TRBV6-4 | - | CASSDTGTGNTEAFF | TGTGCCAGCAGTGACACAGGGACGGGGAACACTGAAGCTTTCTTT
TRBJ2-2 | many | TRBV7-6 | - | CASSLGTETGELFF | TGTGCCAGCAGCTTAGGGACAGAGACCGGGGAGCTGTTTTTT
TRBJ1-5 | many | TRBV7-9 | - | CASSRSGTNNQPQHF | TGTGCCAGCAGCCGATCCGGGACCAACAATCAGCCCCAGCATTTT
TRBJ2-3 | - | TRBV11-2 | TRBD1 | CASSPQGKSADTQYF | TGTGCCAGCAGCCCACAGGGGAAGTCAGCAGATACGCAGTATTTT
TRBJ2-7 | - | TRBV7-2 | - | CASSSPDGSYEQYF | TGTGCCAGCAGCTCCCCGGATGGTAGTTACGAGCAGTACTTC
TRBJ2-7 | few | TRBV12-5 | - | CASSLETRGEQYF | TGTGCTAGTTCCTTGGAGACCCGTGGCGAGCAGTACTTC
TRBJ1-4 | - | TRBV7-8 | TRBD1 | CASSLGTGSGEKLFF | TGTGCCAGCAGCTTGGGGACAGGGTCAGGTGAAAAACTGTTTTTT
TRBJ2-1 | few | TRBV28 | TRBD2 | CASRAGTSGVYNEQFF | TGTGCCAGCAGGGCCGGGACTAGCGGGGTTTACAATGAGCAGTTCTTC
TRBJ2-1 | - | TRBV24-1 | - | CATSGHARTYNEQFF | TGTGCCACCAGTGGGCACGCGAGGACCTACAATGAGCAGTTCTTC
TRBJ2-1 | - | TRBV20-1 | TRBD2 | CSATTSEGGYEQFF | TGCAGTGCTACTACTAGCGAAGGAGGATATGAGCAGTTCTTC
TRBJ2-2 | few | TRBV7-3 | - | CASSLSRQGGTGELFF | TGTGCCAGCAGCTTATCCCGACAGGGAGGGACCGGGGAGCTGTTTTTT
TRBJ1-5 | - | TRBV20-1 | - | CSASEGSRSFF | TGCAGTGCTAGTGAAGGGTCGAGGAGTTTTTTT
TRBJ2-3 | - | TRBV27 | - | CASSPGGVTQYF | TGTGCCAGCAGCCCCGGGGGCGTTACGCAGTATTTT
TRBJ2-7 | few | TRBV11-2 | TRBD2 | CASSLAGGPFDEQYF | TGTGCCAGCAGCCTAGCGGGGGGGCCGTTCGACGAGCAGTACTTC
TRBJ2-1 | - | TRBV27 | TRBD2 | CASSPGGGGSSYNEQFF | TGTGCCAGCAGTCCGGGTGGGGGGGGGAGCTCCTACAATGAGCAGTTCTTC
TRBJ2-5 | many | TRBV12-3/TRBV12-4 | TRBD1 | CASSFGARGYTETQYF | TGTGCCAGCAGTTTTGGGGCCAGGGGGTATACAGAGACCCAGTACTTC
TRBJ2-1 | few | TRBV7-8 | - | CASSLLGYNEQFF | TGTGCCAGCAGCTTATTGGGATACAATGAGCAGTTCTTC
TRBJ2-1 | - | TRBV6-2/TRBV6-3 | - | CASSGITVYNEQFF | TGTGCCAGCAGTGGTATAACAGTTTACAATGAGCAGTTCTTC
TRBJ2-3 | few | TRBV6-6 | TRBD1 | CASSANQGVTDTQYF | TGTGCCAGCTCCGCCAACCAGGGGGTCACAGATACGCAGTATTTT
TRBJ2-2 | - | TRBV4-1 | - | CASRPASNTGELFF | TGCGCCAGCAGGCCGGCCTCGAACACCGGGGAGCTGTTTTTT
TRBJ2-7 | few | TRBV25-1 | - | CASSELGGAGDEQYF | TGTGCCAGCAGTGAACTTGGGGGCGCGGGGGACGAGCAGTACTTC
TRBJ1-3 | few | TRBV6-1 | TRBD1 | CASSPGQGFSGNTIYF | TGTGCCAGCAGTCCGGGACAGGGATTTTCTGGAAACACCATATATTTT
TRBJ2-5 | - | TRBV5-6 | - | CASSPYPGPEETQYF | TGTGCCAGCAGCCCATACCCGGGACCCGAAGAGACCCAGTACTTC